This entry features one T cell receptor beta chain sequence. Measured with immunoSEQ multiplex PCR; TCRdb has only the in-frame clones, and not every one. The profile shows 95,000 to 150,000 clones, over 75% of them singletons. The CDR3 extends over 13 amino acids. CDR1 and CDR2 from the germline V gene are SGDLS and YYNGEE. V was pared by 4 bases and J by 10 bases, with 14 bases between. These data belong to a study of control samples from healthy donors and cancer patients. This chain links TRBV9 with TRBJ1-4, with D possibly TRBD1 on 5 matching bases. The TCR originated in a man aged 40-49 years in good health. The sequenced sample was blood. The CDR3 reads CASSQGAGGKLFF. The CDR3, as DNA: TGTGCCAGCAGCCAGGGAGCCGGAGGAAAACTGTTTTTT.